Presented here are 9 T cell receptor beta chains from one specimen sequenced in a study of T cells in Graves' hyperthyroidism and ophthalmopathy. TCR beta CDR3 regions were amplified from RNA transcripts. First-round RT-PCR of the TCR CDR3 relied on the HTBI primer set. TCRdb analysed the multiplex PCR reads with MiXCR anew, one entry per CDR3 protein. The sample gives about 59,000 distinct CDR3 sequences, around 50% of which show up once; roughly 3.4% is in the top ten. Sequenced input: blood. These receptors originate from a woman aged 55-69 years with Graves' ophthalmopathy.

In its sample, this clonotype was seen many times. The chain couples TRBV15 to TRBJ2-1; 8 positions agree with TRBD2. V trimming: 3 bases; J trimming: 0 bases; junction bases outside the gene matches: 4. CDR1 is LNHNV and CDR2 is YYDKDF in the germline V gene (reference sequence). The CDR3 has 16 amino acids. This CDR3 reads CATSSSGTSSYNEQFF. CDR3 DNA sequence: TGTGCCACCAGCAGTTCCGGGACTAGCTCCTACAATGAGCAGTTCTTC.

This clonotype was counted at least ten times. The rearrangement uses TRBV2 and TRBJ2-5; 13 nucleotides line up with TRBD2. In germline, CDR1 is SNHLY, CDR2 FYNNEI. V was pared by 5 bases and J by 2 bases, with 2 bases of the junction left unmatched. This CDR3 spans 15 amino acids. The CDR3 bases are TGTGCCAGCAGTAGACTAGCGGGGGGTCAAGAGACCCAGTACTTC. As protein: CASSRLAGGQETQYF.

This clonotype was found many times. V gene TRBV11-3 combines with J gene TRBJ2-1; 11 bases are a match to TRBD2. This CDR3 spans 14 amino acids. V shed 1 base and J 12 bases; nucleotides not matched to a gene: 5. In germline, CDR1 is SGHNT, CDR2 YENEEA. The CDR3 bases are TGTGCCAGCAGCTTAGGGGTAGCGGGGGGGCGGCAGTTCTTC. Its protein is CASSLGVAGGRQFF.

For this clonotype: Lacking the conserved final phenylalanine or tryptophan, this CDR3 likely reflects a read error. V usage is TRBV6-2 or TRBV6-3 and J usage is TRBJ1-1; no definite D call. The CDR3 has 17 residues. Trimming shortened V by 5 bases and J by 1 base, and 20 bases separated the two germline ends. From germline, CDR1 is MNHEY and CDR2 SVGEGT. The CDR3 nucleotides read TGTGCCAGCAGTACATCGGGTAGTGGGCATAAGAACACTGAAGCTTTCATT. Translation gives CASSTSGSGHKNTEAFI.

This clonotype was picked up many times. The chain employs TRBV12-3 or TRBV12-4 and TRBJ1-1; TRBD1 might be the D (6 bases). This CDR3 has 13 amino acids. The V end lost 5 bases, the J end lost 4 bases, and 11 bases lay between the germline ends. CDR3 residues: CASSLQGTTEAFF. Written as DNA, the CDR3 is TGTGCCAGCAGTCTACAGGGTACCACTGAAGCTTTCTTT.

V usage is TRBV24-1 and J usage is TRBJ2-3; possibly TRBD2 for D (5 bases). CDR1 and CDR2 (germline): KGHDR, SFDVKD. Trimming took off 3 bases at V and 6 bases at J, with 24 bases between the two ends. The CDR3 is 18 amino acids. The CDR3 DNA follows: TGTGCCACCAGTGATCCCGCTAGCTCATTTGTTCTTTCCGATACGCAGTATTTT. Residues: CATSDPASSFVLSDTQYF.

The chain employs TRBV5-1 and TRBJ2-1; no clear D. The CDR3 consists of 17 residues. Trimming pared 1 base from V and 3 bases from J, leaving 17 bases between. Germline V gene lookup returns CDR1 SGHRS and CDR2 YFSETQ. In DNA, the CDR3 is TGCGCCAGCAGCTTGCTTTCCCTCGCGGCAGTCTACAATGAGCAGTTCTTC. Translating gives CASSLLSLAAVYNEQFF.

The chain combines TRBV12-3 or TRBV12-4 with TRBJ2-5, with a tentative D call TRBD1 (5 bases). The CDR3 is made up of 11 amino acids. Trimming removed 2 bases at V and 10 bases at J, with 8 bases between. CDR3 nucleotides: TGTGCCAGCAGTTTACTAGGGGTCCAGTACTTC. It is translated as CASSLLGVQYF.

Of note for this clonotype: This is likely a read error, given that the CDR3 carries no conserved phenylalanine or tryptophan at its end. The gene calls are TRBV14 and TRBJ2-7; D possibly corresponds to TRBD1 (7 bases). Trimming cost V 0 bases and J 2 bases, with 20 bases left between them. The CDR3 runs to 18 residues. The V gene's germline CDR1 is SGHDN and CDR2 FVKESK. CDR3: CASSQDRFGQGGPYEQYL. In DNA form, the CDR3 reads TGTGCCAGCAGCCAAGATCGTTTCGGGCAGGGGGGACCCTACGAGCAGTACTTG.